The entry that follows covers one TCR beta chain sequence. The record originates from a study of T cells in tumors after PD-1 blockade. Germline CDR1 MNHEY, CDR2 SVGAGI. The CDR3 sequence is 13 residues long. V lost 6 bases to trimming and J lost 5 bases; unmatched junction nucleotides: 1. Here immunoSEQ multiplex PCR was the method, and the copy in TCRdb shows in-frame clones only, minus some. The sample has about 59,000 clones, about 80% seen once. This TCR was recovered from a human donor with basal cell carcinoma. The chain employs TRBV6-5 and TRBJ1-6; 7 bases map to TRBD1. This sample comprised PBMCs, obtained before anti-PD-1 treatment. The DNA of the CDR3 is TGTGCCAGCAGGGGACAGAATAATTCACCCCTCCACTTT. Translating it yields CASRGQNNSPLHF.